The rows below give T cell receptor beta chains drawn from one sample of a study of T cells in Graves' hyperthyroidism and ophthalmopathy. TCRdb used MiXCR to reprocess the multiplex PCR reads, holding one entry per CDR3 protein. The data contain 45,000 to 55,000 distinct CDR3 sequences, roughly 51% of them singletons. The specimen sequenced was peripheral blood or thyroid tissue (not recorded which). These receptor sequences come from a man aged 18 to 29 with Graves' hyperthyroidism. CDR3s include the opening cysteine and the closing phenylalanine or tryptophan. Rows may omit the clone size; those that give it use once, few, many or a size class.

abundance	v_gene	j_gene	CDR3aa
-	TRBV15	TRBJ1-1	CATSSLTSGNTEAFF
-	TRBV19	TRBJ2-2	CASTSEMTNTGELFF
-	TRBV9	TRBJ2-5	CASSVEGAQETQYF
-	TRBV10-3	TRBJ1-5	CAISDRGSNQPQHF
once	TRBV25-1	TRBJ1-6	CASTPGAGNSPLHF
many	TRBV5-4	TRBJ2-7	CASSLLPYSYAYEQYF
many	TRBV2	TRBJ1-5	CASSDGDSNQPQHF
many	TRBV6-5	TRBJ1-2	CASKIGLGSNYGYTF
-	TRBV15	TRBJ1-1	CATSSAMYGTDLEAFF
-	TRBV2	TRBJ1-5	CASRQDSNQPQHF
many	TRBV19	TRBJ1-1	CATQAGFGVNTEAFF